Included here is one T cell receptor (beta chain) sequence, with context. The sample is drawn from a study of blood T cell repertoires in COVID-19. Study summary: Both acute and convalescent COVID-19 samples were obtained from the United States, Italy and Spain. From T cells, B-cell-depleted T cells, or PBMCs came the material, which was cDNA or gDNA.

The CDR3 runs to 16 residues. Trimming took 7 bases from V and 2 from J, leaving 19 bases between them. In germline, CDR1 is SGHTS, CDR2 YDEGEE. In the original workflow: Reference gene primer amplification in the assay estimated nucleated cell counts. Clones were read by immunoSEQ multiplex PCR, and TCRdb kept only the in-frame ones, dropping some. D and trimming come from the DNA, and the V and J calls and clone size come from that table. This repertoire shows under 150,000 clones, approximately 90% found once; its top ten account for 25% to 30%. The sequenced material came from peripheral blood. This TCR was sampled from a human donor in a cohort sampled during active COVID-19. V usage is TRBV5-8 and J usage is TRBJ2-1; weak D call: TRBD2 (6 bases). For the CDR3, the DNA is TGTGCCAGCGTGGACGGGGGAAGTTTCACCTACAATGAGCAGTTCTTC. Its protein is CASVDGGSFTYNEQFF.